Each of the 14 T cell receptor beta chains below was sequenced from the same sample in a study of shared clonotypes between healthy human individuals. In the naive CD8 group, cells lacked CD45RO and were positively selected for CCR7, so terminally differentiated effector memory CD45RA+ cells were left out. The protocol was immunoSEQ multiplex PCR, while the TCRdb copy is restricted to in-frame clones and leaves out a portion. The table lists 2 million to 2.5 million clones, about 93% of them singletons. Source material: naive CD8+ T cells from PBMCs. The receptors were gathered from a man aged 18-30 years in good health. Some clones in this sample may be carry-over from other donors' samples.

The chain has TRBV27 and TRBJ1-2, with a tentative D call TRBD1 (5 bases). This CDR3 region has 15 residues. Trimming took off 4 bases at V and 4 bases at J, with 16 bases between the two ends. Per the germline V gene, CDR1 is MNHEY and CDR2 is SMNVEV (reference sequence). The CDR3 protein is CASSYGGGSAYGYTF. The DNA for the CDR3 is TGTGCCAGCAGTTACGGCGGGGGGTCGGCCTATGGCTACACCTTC.

This rearrangement joins TRBV27 to TRBJ2-4; 10 positions match TRBD2. There are 11 residues in the CDR3. Unmatched junction bases numbered 1, after V lost 5 bases and J lost 12 bases. Germline CDR1 is MNHEY and CDR2 is SMNVEV (reference sequence). The CDR3 DNA follows: TGTGCCAGCAGTAGCGGGGGGGATCAGTACTTC. This encodes CASSSGGDQYF.

The V and J genes are TRBV5-1 and TRBJ2-3; weak D call: TRBD1 (6 bases). Germline V gene lookup returns CDR1 SGHRS and CDR2 YFSETQ. The CDR3 loop spans 15 amino acids. The V gene lost 0 bases and the J gene lost 0 bases, with 8 bases spanning the gap. Here the CDR3 DNA reads TGCGCCAGCAGCTTGGTGCAGGGGAGCACAGATACGCAGTATTTT. Its protein product is CASSLVQGSTDTQYF.

The chain joins TRBV7-8 to TRBJ1-2; D gene ambiguous. Between the trimmed V and J ends, which lost 2 bases and 0 bases, there was a span of 10 bases. The CDR3 totals 15 residues. Looked up from germline, CDR1 is SGHVS and CDR2 is FQNEAQ. The CDR3 spells CASSLISNTNYGYTF. The DNA for the CDR3 is TGTGCCAGCAGCTTAATCAGCAACACTAACTATGGCTACACCTTC.

V gene TRBV11-2 combines with J gene TRBJ2-7, with 7 positions matching TRBD1. The germline gives CDR1 SGHAT, CDR2 FQNNGV. Trimming at V came to 4 bases and at J to 3 bases, leaving 9 bases not matched to a gene. This CDR3 is built from 15 residues. This CDR3 reads CASSYNGQAHYEQYF. CDR3 nucleotides: TGTGCCAGCAGCTACAACGGACAGGCTCACTACGAGCAGTACTTC.

This clone is a singleton in its sample. In nucleotides, the CDR3 is TGTGCCAGCAGCCCATTGACAGGGCCTATCTATGGCTACACCTTC. It yields the protein CASSPLTGPIYGYTF. The chain uses TRBV7-3 and TRBJ1-2; the match to TRBD1 covers 7 bases. Germline trimming cut 5 bases from V and 4 bases from J; bases unmatched to any gene: 10. The germline V gene has CDR1 SGHTA and CDR2 FQGTGA. This CDR3 has 15 amino acids.

CDR3 in amino acids: CASSPEQGIIPEAFF. CDR3 coding DNA: TGTGCCAGCAGTCCGGAACAGGGTATCATCCCTGAAGCTTTCTTT. The chain recombines TRBV27 with TRBJ1-1; a weak D match, TRBD1 (6 bases). Germline CDR1 MNHEY, CDR2 SMNVEV (reference sequence). The CDR3 covers 15 residues. V was trimmed by 5 bases and J by 6 bases, leaving 19 bases between them.

This clone was recorded only once. The chain combines TRBV2 with TRBJ2-1; 11 bases align to TRBD2. CDR3 length: 15 amino acids. Germline loops: CDR1 SNHLY, CDR2 FYNNEI. Losses at the gene ends were 0 bases for V and 5 bases for J; bases not matched to a gene: 0. This CDR3 is CASSEAGLADNEQFF. As DNA, the CDR3 is TGTGCCAGCAGTGAAGCGGGACTAGCGGACAATGAGCAGTTCTTC.

This rearrangement joins TRBV9 to TRBJ2-7, with TRBD2 matching over 9 bases. CDR3 size: 15 residues. Germline loops: CDR1 SGDLS, CDR2 YYNGEE. The V and J ends lost 0 bases and 5 bases, in that order; junction bases with no gene match: 6. This chain's CDR3 is CASSVAGGRGNEQYF. The CDR3, as DNA: TGTGCCAGCAGCGTAGCAGGCGGGAGGGGTAACGAGCAGTACTTC.

The J gene is TRBJ2-4, the V gene TRBV7-9; 9 positions match TRBD1. Trimming cost V 3 bases and J 3 bases; bases outside gene matches: 3. Looked up from germline, CDR1 is SEHNR and CDR2 is FQNEAQ (reference sequence). The CDR3 consists of 15 residues. The DNA for the CDR3 is TGTGCCAGCAGCTTGCAGGACAGGGGCAAAAACATTCAGTACTTC. Translating it yields CASSLQDRGKNIQYF.

V and J are TRBV9 and TRBJ1-1; D is unclear. Germline values: CDR1 SGDLS, CDR2 YYNGEE. Trimming pared 4 bases from V and 3 bases from J, leaving 19 bases between. The CDR3 has 16 residues. In DNA, the CDR3 is TGTGCCAGCAGCCCCCCAGGTGAGTTCTGGGACACTGAAGCTTTCTTT. Protein: CASSPPGEFWDTEAFF.

The V gene is TRBV7-9, the J gene TRBJ2-1, with 10 bases identical to TRBD1. Per germline, CDR1 SEHNR and CDR2 FQNEAQ (reference sequence). After removal of 7 bases from V and 7 bases from J, the junction contained 13 bases not matched to a gene. The CDR3 has 16 residues. The CDR3 DNA is TGTGCCAGCACCCAACCCGGGACAGGGGCTGTGAATGAGCAGTTCTTC. Translated, it gives CASTQPGTGAVNEQFF.

This chain uses TRBV19 with TRBJ1-1; 8 nucleotides agree with TRBD1. CDR1 and CDR2 from the germline V gene are LNHDA and SQIVND (reference sequence). The CDR3 length is 12 residues. J lost 8 bases, V lost 5 bases, and 4 bases had no gene match. The CDR3 loop is CASSPWTGEAFF. Here the CDR3 DNA reads TGTGCCAGTAGTCCATGGACAGGGGAAGCTTTCTTT. The complete variable domain, with remaining parts taken from reference TRBV19 and TRBJ1-1, reads DGGITQSPKYLFRKEGQNVTLSCEQNLNHDAMYWYRQDPGQGLRLIYYSQIVNDFQKGDIAEGYSVSREKKESFPLTVTSAQKNPTAFYLCASSPWTGEAFFGQGTRLTVV.

Notes on this clone: This sample includes further DNA sequences coding for the same CDR3. The V gene is TRBV5-4, the J gene TRBJ2-7; D is unresolved. From germline, CDR1 is SGHNT and CDR2 YYREEE (reference sequence). This CDR3 is built from 12 residues. V was pared by 2 bases and J by 3 bases, with 6 bases between. CDR3 DNA sequence: TGTGCCAGCAGCTTTGCAGGCTACGAGCAGTACTTC. Encoded protein: CASSFAGYEQYF. Supplemented by reference TRBV5-4 and TRBJ2-7, the full variable domain reads ETGVTQSPTHLIKTRGQQVTLRCSSQSGHNTVSWYQQALGQGPQFIFQYYREEENGRGNFPPRFSGLQFPNYSSELNVNALELDDSALYLCASSFAGYEQYFGPGTRLTVT.